Sequencing of this T cell receptor (beta chain) was carried out in a study of T cell repertoires in cytomegalovirus infection. On the study more broadly: Selected CMV epitopes included recently identified HLA-C-restricted ones as well as well-studied HLA-B-restricted ones. Matching HLA type, along with CMV infection, was indicated by public TCR beta signatures.

This clonotype has only a few counts. What it binds is not known. The CDR3 runs to 18 residues. The V and J ends lost 5 bases and 0 bases respectively, with 19 bases between them. The germline V gene encodes CDR1 LGHDT and CDR2 YNNKEL (reference sequence). TCRdb used MiXCR to reprocess the reads, holding one entry per CDR3 protein. The table records some 800,000 distinct CDR3 sequences, just under 30% of them present only once. Study-wide findings and caveats: Cumulative frequency (of public TCR beta family members) identified carriers of CMV plus the relevant HLA. Dominant in the ex vivo response were TCR beta clonotypes restricted by HLA-C and specific for CMV.

Material: cultured CD8+ T cells from PBMCs, obtained from culture after CMV antigen stimulation. The receptor comes from a human donor in good health (CMV status not recorded). Some clones in this sample may be carry-over from other donors' samples. The V call is TRBV3-1, the J call TRBJ1-4; the D is unclear. CDR3 loop: CASSSRWRSSATNEKLFF. The CDR3 nucleotides are TGTGCCAGCAGCTCCCGATGGAGGTCCTCAGCAACTAATGAAAAACTGTTTTTT.